Presented here are 5 T cell receptor beta chains from one specimen sequenced in a study of blood T cells in healthy people across ages (dated by TCRdb to the mid-2010s). Libraries were constructed by 5' RACE. Sequencing relied on an Illumina HiSeq 2500. A second PCR of roughly 7 to 11 cycles was performed with a sample-barcoded 5' primer and a J-beta primer mix. TCRdb itself trimmed the public reads at Q25 with fastp, ran MiXCR and retained productive beta chains. Identical CDR3 protein sequences are pooled into one entry, listed with their most common genes and DNA. This sample lists about 930,000 distinct CDR3 sequences; almost 30% were detected once. 10% to 13% of the sample belongs to the ten largest clones. These records were also assigned to another study, of T cells of mothers and their children.

Sample: blood. These receptors all stem from a woman aged 35 to 49 in good health.

About this clonotype itself: Given a much more abundant clone one base away, this may be a read error. The chain has TRBV3-1 and TRBJ2-7; the match to TRBD2 covers 16 bases. The CDR3 sequence is 16 residues long. After removal of 4 bases from V and 7 bases from J, the junction contained 7 bases not matched to a gene. The germline CDR1 and CDR2 sequences are LGHDT and YNNKEL (reference sequence). CDR3 amino acids: CASSRGLAGGLNEQYF. CDR3 nucleotide sequence: TGTGCCAGCAGCCGGGGACTAGCGGGGGGGCTGAATGAGCAGTACTTC.

The rearrangement joins TRBV5-5 to TRBJ2-4; weak D call: TRBD1 (6 bases). This CDR3 is built from 15 residues. CDR1 and CDR2 from the germline V gene are SGHKS and YYEKEE (reference sequence). V dropped 3 bases and J dropped 13 bases, with 23 bases sitting between them. CDR3 bases: TGTGCCAGCAGCTCAGACAGGACTTACTACAATGAGCAGTACTTC. Amino acid sequence: CASSSDRTYYNEQYF.

J is TRBJ2-2 and V is TRBV2, with D maybe TRBD1 (5 bases). The CDR3 length is 13 residues. Trimming removed 6 bases at V and 4 bases at J, with 9 bases between. The germline V gene has CDR1 SNHLY and CDR2 FYNNEI. The CDR3 sequence: CASRGHGTGELFF. CDR3 nucleotide sequence: TGTGCCAGCAGGGGGCACGGCACCGGGGAGCTGTTTTTT.

This clonotype occurred many times. The V gene is TRBV29-1, the J gene TRBJ1-3; D is unclear. The CDR3 spans 11 residues. The V gene's germline CDR1 is SQVTM and CDR2 ANQGSEA. The CDR3 coding sequence is TGCAGTGTGGACGCTGGAAACACCATATATTTT. Protein sequence: CSVDAGNTIYF.

Only a few counts were recorded for this clonotype. The genes are TRBV6-5 and TRBJ2-2; 7 bases fit TRBD1. Germline values: CDR1 MNHEY, CDR2 SVGAGI. This CDR3 comprises 16 residues. V lost 5 bases and J lost 5; bases outside the gene matches: 11. The CDR3 sequence: CASSAWDRTDTGELFF. CDR3 coding DNA: TGTGCCAGCAGTGCGTGGGACAGAACCGATACCGGGGAGCTGTTTTTT.